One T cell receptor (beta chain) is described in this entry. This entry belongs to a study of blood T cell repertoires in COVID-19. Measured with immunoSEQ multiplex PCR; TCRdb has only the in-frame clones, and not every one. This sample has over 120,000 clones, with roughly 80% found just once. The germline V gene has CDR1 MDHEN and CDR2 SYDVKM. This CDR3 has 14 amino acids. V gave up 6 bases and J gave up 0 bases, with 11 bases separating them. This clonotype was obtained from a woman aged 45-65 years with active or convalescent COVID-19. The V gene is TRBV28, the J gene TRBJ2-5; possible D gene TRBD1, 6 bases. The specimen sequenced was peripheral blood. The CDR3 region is CASRAGADQETQYF. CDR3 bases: TGTGCCAGCAGGGCAGGGGCGGACCAAGAGACCCAGTACTTC.